A selection of T cell receptor beta chains follows, all from one sample in a study of cytomegalovirus exposure and HLA in healthy donors. Sequenced by immunoSEQ multiplex PCR; TCRdb stores in-frame clones only, minus some. The sample contains some 250,000 clones, around 88% of which appear only once. Sequenced sample: PBMCs. The receptors derive from a woman aged 25 to 39 in good health and CMV-seropositive. CDR3s include the opening cysteine and the closing phenylalanine or tryptophan. The order of the fields is CDR3 DNA, CDR3 protein, J gene, CDR3 length, V gene, clone size, D gene. D genes are given only for firm matches. Size tells how often a clone was seen (once, few, many) or the class of an expanded clone, and some rows leave it out.

CDR3 DNA: TGTGCCAGCAGTTTATCGTGGGGGGGACCCTACGAGCAGTACTTC
CDR3 protein: CASSLSWGGPYEQYF
J gene: TRBJ2-7
CDR3 length: 15
V gene: TRBV27
clone size: -
D gene: TRBD2

CDR3 DNA: TGTGCCAGCAGTTACGGGGCAGGTATCCAAGAGACCCAGTACTTC
CDR3 protein: CASSYGAGIQETQYF
J gene: TRBJ2-5
CDR3 length: 15
V gene: TRBV6-5
clone size: -
D gene: -

CDR3 DNA: TGTGCCAGCAGTTCGGGACAGTACTATGGCTACACCTTC
CDR3 protein: CASSSGQYYGYTF
J gene: TRBJ1-2
CDR3 length: 13
V gene: TRBV6-6
clone size: -
D gene: TRBD1

CDR3 DNA: TGTGCCAGCAGTTTCGCAGGGGGCTCTGGAAACACCATATATTTT
CDR3 protein: CASSFAGGSGNTIYF
J gene: TRBJ1-3
CDR3 length: 15
V gene: TRBV25-1
clone size: -
D gene: TRBD1

CDR3 DNA: TGTGCCAGCAGCCGGACAGGGGGCTTTAGGCTCTACGAGCAGTACTTC
CDR3 protein: CASSRTGGFRLYEQYF
J gene: TRBJ2-7
CDR3 length: 16
V gene: TRBV28
clone size: -
D gene: TRBD1

CDR3 DNA: TGCAGCGGCGGGGAATTCTACGAGCAGTACTTC
CDR3 protein: CSGGEFYEQYF
J gene: TRBJ2-7
CDR3 length: 11
V gene: TRBV29-1
clone size: -
D gene: -

CDR3 DNA: TGTGCCAGCAGCTTGGTTGCAGGGGGCTCCTACAATGAGCAGTTCTTC
CDR3 protein: CASSLVAGGSYNEQFF
J gene: TRBJ2-1
CDR3 length: 16
V gene: TRBV5-6
clone size: -
D gene: TRBD1

CDR3 DNA: TGTGCCAGCAGCTTGGCAAACATCTACGAGCAGTACTTC
CDR3 protein: CASSLANIYEQYF
J gene: TRBJ2-7
CDR3 length: 13
V gene: TRBV11-2
clone size: -
D gene: -

CDR3 DNA: TGTGCCACCTCGAGCGGTCTCAGTGGCTACACCTTC
CDR3 protein: CATSSGLSGYTF
J gene: TRBJ1-2
CDR3 length: 12
V gene: TRBV15
clone size: -
D gene: -

CDR3 DNA: TGTGCCTGCTCCGGGACAGGGAGGAACGAGCAGTACTTC
CDR3 protein: CACSGTGRNEQYF
J gene: TRBJ2-7
CDR3 length: 13
V gene: TRBV6-6
clone size: -
D gene: TRBD1

CDR3 DNA: TGCAGCGTGGGGCAGGGGAACGGGGGGGATACGCAGTATTTT
CDR3 protein: CSVGQGNGGDTQYF
J gene: TRBJ2-3
CDR3 length: 14
V gene: TRBV29-1
clone size: -
D gene: -

CDR3 DNA: TGTGCCAGCAGTTGGGACTCCAATGAGCAGTTCTTC
CDR3 protein: CASSWDSNEQFF
J gene: TRBJ2-1
CDR3 length: 12
V gene: TRBV6-5
clone size: -
D gene: -

CDR3 DNA: TGTGCCAGCACTAGTAGCGGGGGGGTCTTAGTCCACGAGCAGTACTTC
CDR3 protein: CASTSSGGVLVHEQYF
J gene: TRBJ2-7
CDR3 length: 16
V gene: TRBV19
clone size: -
D gene: TRBD2

CDR3 DNA: TGTGCCAGCAGCCCCACTAGCGGGAGGGCCGGTCTTACAGATACGCAGTATTTT
CDR3 protein: CASSPTSGRAGLTDTQYF
J gene: TRBJ2-3
CDR3 length: 18
V gene: TRBV7-3
clone size: -
D gene: TRBD2

CDR3 DNA: TGTGCCAGCAGCTTATCACTAGCGGGAGGCATAGATACGCAGTATTTT
CDR3 protein: CASSLSLAGGIDTQYF
J gene: TRBJ2-3
CDR3 length: 16
V gene: TRBV11-2
clone size: once
D gene: TRBD2

CDR3 DNA: TGTGCCAGCAGCGTAGGCCCGACGGCGGGAGGGGGGTACGAGCAGTACTTC
CDR3 protein: CASSVGPTAGGGYEQYF
J gene: TRBJ2-7
CDR3 length: 17
V gene: TRBV9
clone size: -
D gene: TRBD2

CDR3 DNA: TGCAGCGTTGATCCCCCCGGGACTAGCGGGATTTACAATGAGCAGTTCTTC
CDR3 protein: CSVDPPGTSGIYNEQFF
J gene: TRBJ2-1
CDR3 length: 17
V gene: TRBV29-1
clone size: -
D gene: TRBD2

CDR3 DNA: TGTGCCAGCAGCTTCTCTGCAGATACGCAGTATTTT
CDR3 protein: CASSFSADTQYF
J gene: TRBJ2-3
CDR3 length: 12
V gene: TRBV11-2
clone size: -
D gene: -

CDR3 DNA: TGTGCCAGCAGCTTGAGTCCCGGGACAGAGAGCTCTGGAAACACCATATATTTT
CDR3 protein: CASSLSPGTESSGNTIYF
J gene: TRBJ1-3
CDR3 length: 18
V gene: TRBV7-7
clone size: -
D gene: TRBD1

CDR3 DNA: TGTGCCAGCAGCTTACTCCGCGGGGACAACACCGGGGAGCTGTTTTTT
CDR3 protein: CASSLLRGDNTGELFF
J gene: TRBJ2-2
CDR3 length: 16
V gene: TRBV7-3
clone size: -
D gene: -

CDR3 DNA: TGCAGCGTTGAAGGGAGGATGAACACTGAAGCTTTCTTT
CDR3 protein: CSVEGRMNTEAFF
J gene: TRBJ1-1
CDR3 length: 13
V gene: TRBV29-1
clone size: -
D gene: -

CDR3 DNA: TGTGCCAGTAGTATAGGCAGGGTGGGCACAGATACGCAGTATTTT
CDR3 protein: CASSIGRVGTDTQYF
J gene: TRBJ2-3
CDR3 length: 15
V gene: TRBV19
clone size: -
D gene: -

CDR3 DNA: TGTGCCAGCAGTCCAGGGGTTTGGGGCGGCTACACCTTC
CDR3 protein: CASSPGVWGGYTF
J gene: TRBJ1-2
CDR3 length: 13
V gene: TRBV2
clone size: -
D gene: -

CDR3 DNA: TGTGCCAGCAGCTTGGGTCTAGAGTACCAAGAGACCCAGTACTTC
CDR3 protein: CASSLGLEYQETQYF
J gene: TRBJ2-5
CDR3 length: 15
V gene: TRBV5-8
clone size: -
D gene: -

CDR3 DNA: TGTGCCTGGAGTAGCTCGTTCATTGACACCGGGGAGCTGTTTTTT
CDR3 protein: CAWSSSFIDTGELFF
J gene: TRBJ2-2
CDR3 length: 15
V gene: TRBV30
clone size: -
D gene: -

CDR3 DNA: TGTGCCAGCAGTGAACAGGGGATCTCCTACGAGCAGTACTTC
CDR3 protein: CASSEQGISYEQYF
J gene: TRBJ2-7
CDR3 length: 14
V gene: TRBV2
clone size: -
D gene: -

CDR3 DNA: TGTGCCAGCTCTGCGAACAGGGGCGAGTATGGCTACACCTTC
CDR3 protein: CASSANRGEYGYTF
J gene: TRBJ1-2
CDR3 length: 14
V gene: TRBV18
clone size: -
D gene: TRBD1

CDR3 DNA: TGTGCCAGCAGCCGGGGACAGGGGGCCTCCTACGAGCAGTACTTC
CDR3 protein: CASSRGQGASYEQYF
J gene: TRBJ2-7
CDR3 length: 15
V gene: TRBV11-3
clone size: -
D gene: TRBD1

CDR3 DNA: TGTGCCAGCAGTTTACCCGGGAGAGGCACCGGGGAGCTGTTTTTT
CDR3 protein: CASSLPGRGTGELFF
J gene: TRBJ2-2
CDR3 length: 15
V gene: TRBV28
clone size: -
D gene: -

CDR3 DNA: TGTGCCAGCAGCTACCCGGGACAGGGGGCTGGAAACACCATATATTTT
CDR3 protein: CASSYPGQGAGNTIYF
J gene: TRBJ1-3
CDR3 length: 16
V gene: TRBV5-4
clone size: once
D gene: TRBD1

CDR3 DNA: TGTGCCAGCAGTACGACCGGAGGGAATCAGCCCCAGCATTTT
CDR3 protein: CASSTTGGNQPQHF
J gene: TRBJ1-5
CDR3 length: 14
V gene: TRBV6-1
clone size: -
D gene: -

CDR3 DNA: TGTGCGAGGGGGGGGAGCCACGAGCAGTACTTC
CDR3 protein: CARGGSHEQYF
J gene: TRBJ2-7
CDR3 length: 11
V gene: TRBV19
clone size: once
D gene: -

CDR3 DNA: TGCGCCAGCAGCTTCCCAGACACCGGGGAGCTGTTTTTT
CDR3 protein: CASSFPDTGELFF
J gene: TRBJ2-2
CDR3 length: 13
V gene: TRBV5-1
clone size: -
D gene: -

CDR3 DNA: TGTGCCAGCAGTCGGGACAGACTCTATGGCTACACCTTC
CDR3 protein: CASSRDRLYGYTF
J gene: TRBJ1-2
CDR3 length: 13
V gene: TRBV6-6
clone size: -
D gene: TRBD1